The 31 T cell receptor beta chains in this list originate from one sample, sequenced in a study of identical twins. TCRdb ran MiXCR on the 5' RACE reads and lists one entry per CDR3 protein. The sample consists of about 700,000 distinct CDR3 sequences, around 8.6% of them appearing once. The sample was also reused in another study, on yellow fever vaccine responses in identical twins.

Source material: PBMCs. The receptor set was obtained from a woman aged 18-29 years in good health.

The CDR3 bases are TGTGCCAGCAGTGAAAACATCGGGGGGAACGAGCAGTACTTC. Its protein product is CASSENIGGNEQYF. This chain connects TRBV25-1 to TRBJ2-7, with 7 bases aligning to TRBD2. Germline assignment: CDR1 MGHDK and CDR2 SYGVNS. V trimming: 2 bases; J trimming: 5 bases; junction bases outside the gene matches: 6. CDR3 length equals 14 residues.

The chain uses TRBV5-1 and TRBJ2-1; possibly TRBD1 or TRBD2 for D (5 bases each). CDR3 length: 14 residues. Per germline, CDR1 SGHRS and CDR2 YFSETQ. V gave up 0 bases and J gave up 7 bases, with 11 bases separating them. CDR3 sequence (DNA): TGCGCCAGCAGCTTGGCCATTGAGGGGAATGAGCAGTTCTTC. It is translated as CASSLAIEGNEQFF.

Notes on this clonotype: The junction shows a germline mismatch at one end, possibly a read error. The CDR3 reads CASSPIGGARETQYF. CDR3 nucleotide sequence: TGTGCTAGCAGCCCCATTGGTGGGGCCCGGGAGACCCAGTACTTC. The V call is TRBV7-7, the J call TRBJ2-5; tentatively, D is TRBD1 (5 bases). This CDR3 has 15 amino acids. CDR1 and CDR2 (germline): SSHAT, FNYEAQ (reference sequence).

V gene TRBV12-3 or TRBV12-4 combines with J gene TRBJ2-3, with D possibly TRBD1 on 5 matching bases. The V end was cut by 4 bases, the J end by 0 bases, with 11 bases between. The CDR3 runs to 15 residues. The DNA of the CDR3 is TGTGCCAGCAGTTCCAGGGTTTTGAGCACAGATACGCAGTATTTT. Amino acids: CASSSRVLSTDTQYF.

This clonotype was detected a few times. This chain links TRBV6-6 with TRBJ2-7, with a possible D match to TRBD1 (6 bases). Germline V gives CDR1 MNHNY, CDR2 SVGAGI (reference sequence). Between the trimmed V and J ends, which lost 6 bases and 4 bases, there was a span of 13 bases. The CDR3 totals 13 residues. In DNA, the CDR3 is TGTGCCAGCAGCACAGAGGGGGATTACGAGCAGTACTTC. Translation: CASSTEGDYEQYF.

J is TRBJ2-1 and V is TRBV6-5; no reliable D call. The V gene's germline CDR1 is MNHEY and CDR2 SVGAGI. The CDR3 spans 11 residues. Trimming took off 6 bases at V and 9 bases at J, with 9 bases between the two ends. The DNA of the CDR3 is TGTGCCAGCAGCTCTTCTAGTGAGCAGTTCTTC. Protein product: CASSSSSEQFF.

CDR3 sequence reads: CSARPPETRRTGELFF. In nucleotides, the CDR3 is TGCAGTGCTAGGCCCCCTGAAACCCGGCGAACCGGGGAGCTGTTTTTT. The chain employs TRBV20-1 and TRBJ2-2; no clear D gene. V was clipped by 3 bases and J by 5 bases, with 19 bases between them. This CDR3 has 16 residues. CDR1 is DFQATT, CDR2 SNEGSKA, per germline (reference sequence).

This clonotype was seen only a few times. This chain uses TRBV27 with TRBJ1-6; perhaps TRBD1 as D (5 bases). The CDR3 contains 15 residues. From germline, CDR1 is MNHEY and CDR2 SMNVEV (reference sequence). V lost 2 bases and J lost 6, with 11 bases in between. CDR3: CASSLKETANSPLHF. The CDR3 coding sequence is TGTGCCAGCAGTTTAAAGGAGACAGCTAATTCACCCCTCCACTTT.

The sample holds many counts of this clonotype. The chain employs TRBV7-9 and TRBJ2-1; D ambiguous. The CDR3 runs to 13 residues. V shed 2 bases and J shed 6 bases, with 8 bases lying between them. The germline V gene encodes CDR1 SEHNR and CDR2 FQNEAQ (reference sequence). DNA for the CDR3: TGTGCCAGCAGCTTATGGCAGGCCAATGAGCAGTTCTTC. Protein: CASSLWQANEQFF. Looking up the rest from reference TRBV7-9 and TRBJ2-1 gives the full variable domain: DTGVSQNPRHKITKRGQNVTFRCDPISEHNRLYWYRQTLGQGPEFLTYFQNEAQLEKSRLLSDRFSAERPKGSFSTLEIQRTEQGDSAMYLCASSLWQANEQFFGPGTRLTVL.

V and J are TRBV6-1 and TRBJ2-7; D perhaps matches TRBD1 (5 bases). CDR3 length: 15 amino acids. CDR1 and CDR2 (germline): MNHNS, SASEGT. Trimming shortened V by 6 bases and J by 2 bases, and 17 bases separated the two germline ends. The CDR3 is CASSPTRAGTYEQYF. The DNA for the CDR3 is TGTGCCAGCAGCCCCACCAGGGCAGGGACCTACGAGCAGTACTTC.

The chain links TRBV9 to TRBJ2-2, with D possibly matching TRBD2 (6 bases). V was shortened by 4 bases and J by 4 bases, with 14 bases between the two germline ends. The CDR3 consists of 15 residues. CDR1 is SGDLS and CDR2 is YYNGEE in the germline V gene. CDR3 sequence: CASSFEVGGTGELFF. CDR3 coding DNA: TGTGCCAGCAGCTTCGAGGTGGGAGGCACCGGGGAGCTGTTTTTT.

This clonotype was detected many times. The chain links TRBV24-1 to TRBJ2-1; TRBD1 aligns across 8 bases. The V and J ends lost 10 bases and 3 bases, in that order; junction bases with no gene match: 1. From germline, CDR1 is KGHDR and CDR2 SFDVKD. CDR3 length: 12 amino acids. CDR3 coding DNA: TGTGCCACAGGACAGGGCTACAATGAGCAGTTCTTC. Translating it yields CATGQGYNEQFF.

This clonotype has a handful of counts. The J gene is TRBJ2-2, the V gene TRBV3-1, with 10 bases fitting TRBD2. The V gene's germline CDR1 is LGHDT and CDR2 YNNKEL (reference sequence). CDR3 length: 20 amino acids. J gave up 0 bases and V 0 bases, and 10 bases lay outside the gene matches. CDR3 DNA sequence: TGTGCCAGCAGCCAAGATCCCCTCCGGACTAGCGGCACGAACACCGGGGAGCTGTTTTTT. This codes for CASSQDPLRTSGTNTGELFF.

There are a few counts of this clonotype. The chain is built from TRBV6-5 and TRBJ2-3; D is perhaps TRBD1 (6 bases). The CDR3 loop spans 14 amino acids. V lost 2 bases and J 2 bases, leaving 8 bases between the germline ends. The germline V gene has CDR1 MNHEY and CDR2 SVGAGI. The DNA of the CDR3 is TGTGCCAGCAGTTACGGACAGAACACAGATACGCAGTATTTT. Protein product: CASSYGQNTDTQYF.

The chain is built from TRBV12-3 or TRBV12-4 and TRBJ2-7; 10 positions agree with TRBD1. Trimming removed 5 bases from V and 12 bases from J; junction bases left unmatched: 10. CDR3 length: 13 residues. DNA for the CDR3: TGTGCCAGCAGTCAGCCGGGACAGGGGCTATCGTACTTC. Protein: CASSQPGQGLSYF.

This clonotype appeared a few times. The chain uses TRBV24-1 and TRBJ2-2; 13 positions agree with TRBD2. The CDR3 is 18 amino acids. Per the germline V gene, CDR1 is KGHDR and CDR2 is SFDVKD. Unmatched junction bases numbered 7, after V lost 3 bases and J lost 4 bases. CDR3 coding DNA: TGTGCCACCAGTGATCCTACTAGCGGGGGGGTCCGCACCGGGGAGCTGTTTTTT. Translating it yields CATSDPTSGGVRTGELFF.

The V and J genes are TRBV6-1 and TRBJ2-3; D might be TRBD2 (5 bases). V lost 10 bases, J lost 4 bases, and 15 bases lay in between. Germline V gene lookup returns CDR1 MNHNS and CDR2 SASEGT. The CDR3 has 13 residues. Here the CDR3 reads CATGLTVSDTQYF. The CDR3 DNA reads as TGTGCCACCGGACTCACGGTCTCAGATACGCAGTATTTT.

V gene TRBV29-1 combines with J gene TRBJ2-3; a possible D gene is TRBD2 (5 bases). V was trimmed by 3 bases and J by 0 bases, leaving 7 bases between them. Germline assignment: CDR1 SQVTM and CDR2 ANQGSEA. The CDR3 loop spans 13 amino acids. The CDR3 here is CSVEERSTDTQYF. The CDR3 DNA sequence: TGCAGCGTTGAGGAGCGGAGCACAGATACGCAGTATTTT.

This clonotype was counted ten times or more. The rearrangement links TRBV11-1 to TRBJ2-2, with 8 bases identical to TRBD2. This CDR3 contains 18 residues. Per the germline V gene, CDR1 is SGHAT and CDR2 is FQDESV (reference sequence). Unmatched junction bases numbered 14, after V lost 6 bases and J lost 2 bases. The CDR3 coding sequence is TGTGCCAGCAGATCTCGGACTAGCCCGCCAACTAACACCGGGGAGCTGTTTTTT. Protein: CASRSRTSPPTNTGELFF.

This clonotype has a handful of counts. The gene calls are TRBV4-3 and TRBJ2-1; D is unresolved. V shed 3 bases and J shed 7 bases, with 13 bases lying between them. This CDR3 is 14 amino acids long. Germline values: CDR1 LGHNA, CDR2 YSLEER. The CDR3 loop is CASSQIGVGNEQFF. Here the CDR3 DNA reads TGCGCCAGCAGCCAGATTGGTGTGGGGAATGAGCAGTTCTTC.

This clonotype appeared many times. The chain couples TRBV27 to TRBJ1-5, with 10 bases aligning to TRBD1. The CDR3 sequence is 13 residues long. The germline V gene has CDR1 MNHEY and CDR2 SMNVEV (reference sequence). V shed 5 bases, J shed 7 bases, and the junction held 2 bases outside the gene matches. CDR3 loop: CASSVDRGQPQHF. In nucleotides, the CDR3 is TGTGCCAGCAGTGTGGACAGGGGGCAGCCCCAGCATTTT.

The rearrangement links TRBV29-1 to TRBJ2-1, with 8 bases matching TRBD1. The CDR3 is 16 residues long. J lost 4 bases, V lost 0 bases, and 8 bases had no gene match. Germline CDR1 is SQVTM and CDR2 is ANQGSEA. DNA of the CDR3: TGCAGCGTTGAAGATCGTTCCGGACAGGGTTACAATGAGCAGTTCTTC. Translation: CSVEDRSGQGYNEQFF.

Only a few counts were recorded for this clonotype. The chain links TRBV29-1 to TRBJ2-5, with D possibly TRBD2 on 6 matching bases. V lost 4 bases and J 5 bases, leaving 29 bases between the germline ends. The CDR3 consists of 18 residues. The germline gives CDR1 SQVTM, CDR2 ANQGSEA. CDR3 sequence (DNA): TGCAGCGTTGGCTTAGCGGACTACCGGGAGCGCCTTTACGAGACCCAGTACTTC. Its translation is CSVGLADYRERLYETQYF. The full variable domain, in which reference TRBV29-1 and TRBJ2-5 provide the parts outside the CDR3, is SAVISQKPSRDICQRGTSLTIQCQVDSQVTMMFWYRQQPGQSLTLIATANQGSEATYESGFVIDKFPISRPNLTFSTLTVSNMSPEDSSIYLCSVGLADYRERLYETQYFGPGTRLLVL.

This clonotype was seen repeatedly, ten times or more. V gene TRBV24-1 combines with J gene TRBJ2-2, with 9 bases identical to TRBD1. In germline, CDR1 is KGHDR, CDR2 SFDVKD. The junction had 3 bases not matched to a gene; V was cut back by 7 bases and J by 4 bases. CDR3 length: 14 residues. CDR3 bases: TGTGCCACCAGGGACAGGGGATCCACCGGGGAGCTGTTTTTT. This translates into CATRDRGSTGELFF.

This clonotype was detected a few times. V is TRBV7-6 and J is TRBJ1-1; 8 bases map to TRBD1. The germline gives CDR1 SGHVS, CDR2 FNYEAQ. The CDR3 is 15 amino acids. With 5 bases clipped from V and 1 base from J, the junction kept 6 bases outside the gene matches. The CDR3 is CASSPLGQANTEAFF. The DNA of the CDR3 is TGTGCCAGCAGCCCCTTGGGACAGGCGAACACTGAAGCTTTCTTT.

There are many counts of this clonotype. CDR3 protein: CSVEEGLAGAGELFF. For the CDR3, the DNA is TGCAGCGTTGAGGAAGGACTAGCGGGAGCCGGGGAGCTGTTTTTT. This chain joins TRBV29-1 and TRBJ2-2, with TRBD2 matching 13 bases. CDR3 length equals 15 residues. Germline V lookup: CDR1 SQVTM, CDR2 ANQGSEA. Unmatched junction bases numbered 4, after V lost 3 bases and J lost 6 bases.

This clonotype was detected only a few times. The rearrangement links TRBV11-2 to TRBJ2-5, with TRBD2 matching 14 bases. Germline-derived CDR1 and CDR2 are SGHAT and FQNNGV. The CDR3 has 16 amino acids. Unmatched junction bases numbered 3, after V lost 5 bases and J lost 1 base. CDR3 coding DNA: TGTGCCAGCAGCGGGGGACTAGCGGGGGCCCAAGAGACCCAGTACTTC. Translating it yields CASSGGLAGAQETQYF.

This clonotype was counted between two and nine times. V and J are TRBV20-1 and TRBJ2-7; 7 bases are shared with TRBD1. The V gene's germline CDR1 is DFQATT and CDR2 SNEGSKA (reference sequence). This CDR3 is 13 amino acids long. V was clipped by 4 bases and J by 2 bases; unmatched bases: 5. CDR3 amino acids: CSANQGVTYEQYF. The CDR3 region has the DNA TGCAGTGCTAATCAGGGGGTTACCTACGAGCAGTACTTC.

This chain uses TRBV29-1 with TRBJ2-3, with a possible D match to TRBD1 (6 bases). CDR1 is SQVTM, CDR2 ANQGSEA, per germline. The CDR3 contains 14 residues. Trimming took 5 bases from V and 2 from J, leaving 14 bases between them. Here the CDR3 reads CSVRRDTNTDTQYF. DNA of the CDR3: TGCAGCGTTCGCCGGGACACCAACACAGATACGCAGTATTTT.

This clonotype was counted only a few times. This chain joins TRBV14 and TRBJ2-2; D is possibly TRBD2 (5 bases). The CDR3 spans 15 residues. Deletions cut 3 bases from V and 4 bases from J, with 12 bases between. The V gene's germline CDR1 is SGHDN and CDR2 FVKESK. CDR3 sequence: CASSQNVGATGELFF. CDR3 nucleotides: TGTGCCAGCAGCCAGAATGTGGGAGCCACCGGGGAGCTGTTTTTT.

In this sample, this clonotype turned up many times. The J gene is TRBJ2-2, the V gene TRBV5-1; 8 bases are shared with TRBD1. This CDR3 spans 16 amino acids. J lost 7 bases, V lost 0 bases, and 8 bases had no gene match. CDR1 and CDR2 (germline): SGHRS, YFSETQ. CDR3 coding DNA: TGCGCCAGCAGCTTGGAGTTGACAGGGGTCGGCGGGGAGCTGTTTTTT. It yields the protein CASSLELTGVGGELFF.